The rows below give T cell receptor beta chains drawn from one sample of a study of shared clonotypes between healthy human individuals. The repertoire was sequenced with immunoSEQ multiplex PCR; TCRdb's copy has only in-frame clones and lacks some. This table holds 450,000 to 500,000 clones, roughly 78% found once. The sample was PBMCs. These receptors came from a woman between 40 and 55 years old in good health. Some clones in this sample may be carry-over from other donors' samples. Each CDR3 is given with its conserved first and last residue. Each record gives: J gene, V gene, clone size, CDR3 length, D gene, CDR3 protein, CDR3 DNA. A D gene is named only where the DNA matches it firmly. Clone size, where shown, is once, few, many, or a class for clones that have expanded.

j_gene: TRBJ2-7
v_gene: TRBV15
abundance: NA
len: 15
d_gene: TRBD2
CDR3aa: CATSRGHGAGDEQYF
CDR3nt: TGTGCCACCAGCAGAGGCCACGGGGCGGGGGACGAGCAGTACTTC

j_gene: TRBJ1-2
v_gene: TRBV4-1
abundance: NA
len: 12
d_gene: NA
CDR3aa: CASSQGLYGYTF
CDR3nt: TGCGCCAGCAGCCAAGGGCTTTATGGCTACACCTTC

j_gene: TRBJ2-7
v_gene: TRBV25-1
abundance: NA
len: 15
d_gene: TRBD1
CDR3aa: CASSAQQGLGYEQYF
CDR3nt: TGTGCCAGCAGTGCGCAACAGGGGCTCGGCTACGAGCAGTACTTC

j_gene: TRBJ1-1
v_gene: TRBV4-1
abundance: NA
len: 16
d_gene: NA
CDR3aa: CASSQGGLRGGTEAFF
CDR3nt: TGCGCCAGCAGCCAAGGGGGGCTGAGGGGAGGCACTGAAGCTTTCTTT

j_gene: TRBJ1-5
v_gene: TRBV11-2
abundance: NA
len: 15
d_gene: TRBD1
CDR3aa: CASSFGTGIGQPQHF
CDR3nt: TGTGCCAGCAGCTTCGGGACAGGGATCGGTCAGCCCCAGCATTTT

j_gene: TRBJ2-1
v_gene: TRBV5-1
abundance: NA
len: 15
d_gene: NA
CDR3aa: CASSLGSSPYNEQFF
CDR3nt: TGCGCCAGCAGCTTGGGTAGCAGTCCCTACAATGAGCAGTTCTTC

j_gene: TRBJ2-3
v_gene: TRBV7-2
abundance: NA
len: 16
d_gene: NA
CDR3aa: CASSLGGSTYGDTQYF
CDR3nt: TGTGCCAGCAGCTTAGGTGGGAGCACTTATGGGGATACGCAGTATTTT

j_gene: TRBJ1-5
v_gene: TRBV15
abundance: few
len: 12
d_gene: NA
CDR3aa: CATSRDRQPQHF
CDR3nt: TGTGCCACCAGCAGAGATCGCCAGCCCCAGCATTTT

j_gene: TRBJ2-2
v_gene: TRBV21-1
abundance: NA
len: 15
d_gene: NA
CDR3aa: CASSNGTGETGELFF
CDR3nt: TGTGCCAGCAGCAACGGGACAGGGGAAACCGGGGAGCTGTTTTTT

j_gene: TRBJ1-2
v_gene: TRBV5-1
abundance: NA
len: 13
d_gene: NA
CDR3aa: CASSLEGGMGYTF
CDR3nt: TGCGCCAGCAGCTTGGAAGGAGGGATGGGCTACACCTTC

j_gene: TRBJ2-3
v_gene: TRBV5-6
abundance: NA
len: 15
d_gene: NA
CDR3aa: CASRYRGQGSDTQYF
CDR3nt: TGTGCCAGCAGGTATCGGGGGCAGGGTTCAGATACGCAGTATTTT

j_gene: TRBJ2-1
v_gene: TRBV9
abundance: NA
len: 14
d_gene: NA
CDR3aa: CASSVTGASYEQFF
CDR3nt: TGTGCCAGCAGCGTAACGGGAGCTTCCTATGAGCAGTTCTTC

j_gene: TRBJ2-2
v_gene: TRBV4-2
abundance: NA
len: 18
d_gene: NA
CDR3aa: CASSQDVSQPANTGELFF
CDR3nt: TGTGCCAGCAGCCAAGATGTCTCACAGCCTGCGAACACCGGGGAGCTGTTTTTT

j_gene: TRBJ1-3
v_gene: TRBV14
abundance: NA
len: 14
d_gene: NA
CDR3aa: CASSQTFSGNTIYF
CDR3nt: TGTGCCAGCAGCCAAACTTTCTCTGGAAACACCATATATTTT

j_gene: TRBJ2-7
v_gene: TRBV27
abundance: NA
len: 16
d_gene: NA
CDR3aa: CASSPTPGGSSYEQYF
CDR3nt: TGTGCCAGCAGCCCCACGCCAGGGGGGAGCTCCTACGAGCAGTACTTC

j_gene: TRBJ2-4
v_gene: TRBV2
abundance: NA
len: 14
d_gene: TRBD1
CDR3aa: CASSPGQGADIQYF
CDR3nt: TGTGCCAGCAGTCCGGGACAGGGGGCAGACATTCAGTACTTC

j_gene: TRBJ2-3
v_gene: TRBV11-2
abundance: NA
len: 15
d_gene: NA
CDR3aa: CASSLGEAEADTQYF
CDR3nt: TGTGCCAGCAGCTTAGGTGAGGCGGAGGCCGATACGCAGTATTTT

j_gene: TRBJ1-3
v_gene: TRBV11-2
abundance: NA
len: 14
d_gene: NA
CDR3aa: CASSLNLGGNTIYF
CDR3nt: TGTGCCAGCAGCTTAAATCTGGGAGGGAACACCATATATTTT

j_gene: TRBJ2-7
v_gene: TRBV5-8
abundance: once
len: 13
d_gene: NA
CDR3aa: CASRPDRTYEQYF
CDR3nt: TGTGCCAGCAGACCTGACAGAACCTACGAGCAGTACTTC

j_gene: TRBJ2-1
v_gene: TRBV4-3
abundance: once
len: 22
d_gene: TRBD2
CDR3aa: CASSQDLGGTSGTPSSYNEQFF
CDR3nt: TGCGCCAGCAGCCAAGATTTGGGGGGGACTAGCGGGACACCGAGCTCCTACAATGAGCAGTTCTTC

j_gene: TRBJ1-5
v_gene: TRBV30
abundance: NA
len: 13
d_gene: NA
CDR3aa: CAWSLGSNQPQHF
CDR3nt: TGTGCCTGGAGTTTAGGGAGCAATCAGCCCCAGCATTTT

j_gene: TRBJ2-2
v_gene: TRBV10-3
abundance: NA
len: 11
d_gene: NA
CDR3aa: CAIMGTGELFF
CDR3nt: TGTGCCATCATGGGGACCGGGGAGCTGTTTTTT

j_gene: TRBJ2-5
v_gene: TRBV28
abundance: NA
len: 13
d_gene: NA
CDR3aa: CASLSGSSETQYF
CDR3nt: TGTGCCAGCCTCAGTGGTAGTAGTGAGACCCAGTACTTC

j_gene: TRBJ1-2
v_gene: TRBV18
abundance: NA
len: 13
d_gene: TRBD1
CDR3aa: CASSPDRDGGYTF
CDR3nt: TGTGCCAGCTCACCAGACAGGGATGGTGGCTACACCTTC

j_gene: TRBJ2-2
v_gene: TRBV4-1
abundance: few
len: 16
d_gene: NA
CDR3aa: CASSQDTASIPGELFF
CDR3nt: TGCGCCAGCAGCCAAGATACAGCCTCCATCCCGGGGGAGCTGTTTTTT

j_gene: TRBJ2-2
v_gene: TRBV6-5
abundance: NA
len: 15
d_gene: NA
CDR3aa: CASSYPTGPTGELFF
CDR3nt: TGTGCCAGCAGTTACCCCACAGGGCCCACCGGGGAGCTGTTTTTT

j_gene: TRBJ2-1
v_gene: TRBV28
abundance: NA
len: 15
d_gene: TRBD2
CDR3aa: CASSPIGLDVNEQFF
CDR3nt: TGTGCCAGCAGCCCCATCGGACTAGATGTTAATGAGCAGTTCTTC

j_gene: TRBJ2-7
v_gene: TRBV13
abundance: NA
len: 14
d_gene: NA
CDR3aa: CASSSGTPSYEQYF
CDR3nt: TGTGCCAGCAGCTCCGGGACTCCTTCCTACGAGCAGTACTTC

j_gene: TRBJ2-5
v_gene: TRBV7-7
abundance: NA
len: 13
d_gene: TRBD1
CDR3aa: CASSQDRDETQYF
CDR3nt: TGTGCTAGCAGCCAGGACAGGGACGAGACCCAGTACTTC

j_gene: TRBJ1-5
v_gene: TRBV5-1
abundance: NA
len: 16
d_gene: TRBD1
CDR3aa: CASSRGTGGLEQPQHF
CDR3nt: TGCGCCAGCAGCCGCGGGACAGGGGGCTTAGAACAGCCCCAGCATTTT

j_gene: TRBJ2-6
v_gene: TRBV28
abundance: NA
len: 16
d_gene: NA
CDR3aa: CATGRALATGANVLTF
CDR3nt: TGTGCCACCGGCCGAGCACTAGCTACTGGGGCCAACGTCCTGACTTTC

j_gene: TRBJ2-7
v_gene: TRBV28
abundance: many
len: 13
d_gene: TRBD1
CDR3aa: CASGRQGPYEQYF
CDR3nt: TGTGCCAGCGGCCGACAGGGACCCTACGAGCAGTACTTC

j_gene: TRBJ1-1
v_gene: TRBV5-4
abundance: NA
len: 14
d_gene: NA
CDR3aa: CASSPGTQNTEAFF
CDR3nt: TGTGCCAGCAGCCCCGGGACACAGAACACTGAAGCTTTCTTT

j_gene: TRBJ2-1
v_gene: TRBV5-1
abundance: NA
len: 15
d_gene: NA
CDR3aa: CASSLLSGPYNEQFF
CDR3nt: TGCGCCAGCAGCTTGTTAAGCGGGCCGTACAATGAGCAGTTCTTC

j_gene: TRBJ2-7
v_gene: TRBV10-3
abundance: NA
len: 14
d_gene: NA
CDR3aa: CAISEATVSYEQYF
CDR3nt: TGTGCCATCAGTGAGGCAACAGTGTCCTACGAGCAGTACTTC

j_gene: TRBJ1-4
v_gene: TRBV30
abundance: NA
len: 14
d_gene: NA
CDR3aa: CAWSRAGLREKLFF
CDR3nt: TGTGCCTGGAGCCGCGCGGGTTTGAGGGAAAAACTGTTTTTT

j_gene: TRBJ2-2
v_gene: TRBV7-9
abundance: NA
len: 14
d_gene: NA
CDR3aa: CASSLYTDTGELFF
CDR3nt: TGTGCCAGCAGCTTATACACTGACACCGGGGAGCTGTTTTTT

j_gene: TRBJ2-2
v_gene: TRBV7-3
abundance: NA
len: 16
d_gene: NA
CDR3aa: CASSLTGLATPGELFF
CDR3nt: TGTGCCAGCAGCTTAACAGGGCTAGCGACCCCCGGGGAGCTGTTTTTT

j_gene: TRBJ2-1
v_gene: TRBV6-1
abundance: NA
len: 13
d_gene: TRBD1
CDR3aa: CASTAHRGDEQFF
CDR3nt: TGTGCCAGCACAGCACACAGGGGGGATGAGCAGTTCTTC